This T cell receptor beta chain is drawn from a study of breast tumors, draining lymph nodes, adjacent tissues. Study results and caveats: Most tumor T cells seemingly derive from lymph node, then expand in tumor. Tumor and nontumor repertoires were significantly more similar in luminal-like than in basal-like breast cancer.

This clonotype was seen many times. Its target is unknown. TCRdb reanalysed the multiplex PCR reads using MiXCR and keeps one entry per CDR3 protein. The repertoire includes approximately 190,000 distinct CDR3 sequences, 31% of them detected once, and 4% to 4.5% sits in the top ten. Breast cancer patients provided tissue from their axillary draining lymph nodes. The germline CDR1 and CDR2 sequences are SGHTA and FQGNSA. The CDR3 totals 13 residues. The V gene lost 5 bases and the J gene lost 0 bases, with 7 bases spanning the gap. This receptor was identified in a female donor with breast cancer. Some clones in this sample may be carry-over from other donors' samples. The specimen sequenced was axillary lymph node tissue. The chain uses TRBV7-2 and TRBJ1-2; perhaps TRBD1 as D (5 bases). The CDR3 loop is CASSAGPNYGYTF. CDR3 coding DNA: TGTGCCAGCAGCGCAGGGCCTAACTATGGCTACACCTTC. The whole variable domain, filled in from reference TRBV7-2 and TRBJ1-2, reads GAGVSQSPSNKVTEKGKDVELRCDPISGHTALYWYRQSLGQGLEFLIYFQGNSAPDKSGLPSDRFSAERTGGSVSTLTIQRTQQEDSAVYLCASSAGPNYGYTFGSGTRLTVV.